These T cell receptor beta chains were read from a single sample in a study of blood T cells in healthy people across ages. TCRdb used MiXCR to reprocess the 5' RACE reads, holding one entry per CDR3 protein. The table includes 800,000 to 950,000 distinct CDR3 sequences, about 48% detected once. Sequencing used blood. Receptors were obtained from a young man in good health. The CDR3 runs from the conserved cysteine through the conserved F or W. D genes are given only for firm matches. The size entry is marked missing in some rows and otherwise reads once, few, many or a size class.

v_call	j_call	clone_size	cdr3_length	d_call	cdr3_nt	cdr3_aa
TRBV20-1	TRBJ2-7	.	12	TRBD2	TGCAGGGCGACGGGGGGGTCGTACGAGCAGTACTTC	CRATGGSYEQYF
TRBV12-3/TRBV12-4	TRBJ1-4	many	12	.	TGTGCCAGCAGTCTGGCGGGTGAAAAACTGTTTTTT	CASSLAGEKLFF
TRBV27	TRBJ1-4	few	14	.	TGTGCCAGCAGTTTTATCGGAAATAATGAAAAACTGTTTTTT	CASSFIGNNEKLFF
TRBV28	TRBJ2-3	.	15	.	TGTGCCAGCTCGAACGCTCGCCCTGGCACAGATACGCAGTATTTT	CASSNARPGTDTQYF
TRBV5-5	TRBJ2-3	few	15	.	TGTGCCAGCAGCTTGAACACAGGGAGCACAGATACGCAGTATTTT	CASSLNTGSTDTQYF
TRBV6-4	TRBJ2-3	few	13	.	TGTGCCAGCGCCAGGACACCTTCAGATACGCAGTATTTT	CASARTPSDTQYF
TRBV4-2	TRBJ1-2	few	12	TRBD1	TGTGCCTCCAGGGAGGGGGCAAGCGGCTACACCTTC	CASREGASGYTF
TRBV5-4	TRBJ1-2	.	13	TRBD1	TGTGCCAGCAGCTTGGTGGGACAGCATGGCTACACCTTC	CASSLVGQHGYTF
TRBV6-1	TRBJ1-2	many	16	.	TGTGCCAGCAGTGAACCCCCACAGAGCCTTAACTATGGCTACACCTTC	CASSEPPQSLNYGYTF
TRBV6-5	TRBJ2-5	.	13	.	TGTGCCCACAGCCGGGTGCCCCAAGAGACCCAGTACTTC	CAHSRVPQETQYF
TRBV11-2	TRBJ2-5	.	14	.	TGTGCCAGCAGCTTATATGTTGAGGGAGAGACCCAGTACTTC	CASSLYVEGETQYF
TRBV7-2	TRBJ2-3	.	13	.	TGTGCCAGCAGCTTGAGCCGGCGGGATACGCAGTATTTT	CASSLSRRDTQYF
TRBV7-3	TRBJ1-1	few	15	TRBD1	TGTGCCAGCAGCTTACAGGGGGCAGGATCTTCGGAAGCTTTCTTT	CASSLQGAGSSEAFF
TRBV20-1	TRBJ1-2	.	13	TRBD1	TGCAGTGCGCATACAGGGGAGGGCTATGGCTACACCTTC	CSAHTGEGYGYTF
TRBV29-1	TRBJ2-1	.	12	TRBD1	TGCAGCGTTGGGGACAGGCGGGGTGAGCAGTTCTTC	CSVGDRRGEQFF
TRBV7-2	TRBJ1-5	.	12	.	TGTGCCAGCAGCTCCATCAATCAGCCCCAGCATTTT	CASSSINQPQHF
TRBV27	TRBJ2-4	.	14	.	TGTGCCAGCAGTGACGGCCCGGACAAAAACATTCAGTACTTC	CASSDGPDKNIQYF
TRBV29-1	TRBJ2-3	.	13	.	TGCAGCGTTGTGGCTACGGCGCGGGATACGCAGTATTTT	CSVVATARDTQYF
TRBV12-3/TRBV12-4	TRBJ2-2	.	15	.	TGTGCCACCAAGCCCCGGACAGCATACACCGGGGAGCTGTTTTTT	CATKPRTAYTGELFF
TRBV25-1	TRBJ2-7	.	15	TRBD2	TGTGCCAGCAGAGCCAGTTCTAGCGGGAAGAACGAGCAGTACTTC	CASRASSSGKNEQYF
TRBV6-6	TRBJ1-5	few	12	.	TGTGCCAGCAGTTCGGCCAATCAGCCCCAGCATTTT	CASSSANQPQHF
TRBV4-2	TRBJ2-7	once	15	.	TGTGCCAGCAGCCAAGGGTGTGGGGAAGTGGACGAGCAGTACTTC	CASSQGCGEVDEQYF
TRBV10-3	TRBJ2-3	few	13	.	TGTGCCATCAGGCCATTTGGGACAGATACGCAGTATTTT	CAIRPFGTDTQYF
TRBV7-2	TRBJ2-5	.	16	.	TGTGCCAGCAGCCCATTTAGGGGCGGACTTCAAGAGACCCAGTACTTC	CASSPFRGGLQETQYF
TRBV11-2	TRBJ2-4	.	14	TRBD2	TGTGCCAGCAGCCGCGGACTAGAGGGGAGGGAGCAGTACTTC	CASSRGLEGREQYF
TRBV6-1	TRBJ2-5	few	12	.	TGTGCCAGCAGTGAAGAATCGGAGACCCAGTACTTC	CASSEESETQYF
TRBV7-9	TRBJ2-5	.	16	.	TGTGCCAGCAGCCCCCGCAGTCCTACGGGTCAAGAGACCCAGTACTTC	CASSPRSPTGQETQYF
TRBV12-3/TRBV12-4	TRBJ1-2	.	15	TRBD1	TGTGCCAGCAGAAACTCGGGACAGGGCAACTATGGCTACACCTTC	CASRNSGQGNYGYTF
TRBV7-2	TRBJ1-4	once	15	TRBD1	TGTGCCAGCAGCTTTATGGGACAGGGGGGTGAAAAACTGTTTTTT	CASSFMGQGGEKLFF
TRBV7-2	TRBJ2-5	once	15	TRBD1	TGTGCCAGCAGCTTGGGACAGAGTTTAGGGGAGACCCAGTACTTC	CASSLGQSLGETQYF
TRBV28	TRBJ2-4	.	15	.	TGTGCCAGCAGTTTACTGGGGTTAGCCAAAAACATTCAGTACTTC	CASSLLGLAKNIQYF
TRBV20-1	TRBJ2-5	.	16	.	TGCAGTGCTAGCCTCTACGGGACGGACCCTCGGGAGACCCAGTACTTC	CSASLYGTDPRETQYF
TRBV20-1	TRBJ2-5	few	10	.	TGCAGTGCTCCAGGGAAGACCCAGTACTTC	CSAPGKTQYF
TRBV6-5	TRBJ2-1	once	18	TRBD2	TGTGCCAGCAGTTACTCGAGACTAGCGGTGAGCTCCTACAATGAGCAGTTCTTC	CASSYSRLAVSSYNEQFF
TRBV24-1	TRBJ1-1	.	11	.	TGTGCCACCAGTCGTTCCGGGCAGGCTTTCTTT	CATSRSGQAFF
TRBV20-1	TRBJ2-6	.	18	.	TGCAGTGCCACCACTCCGGGCAGGCAGAGCTCTGGGGCCAACGTCCTGACTTTC	CSATTPGRQSSGANVLTF
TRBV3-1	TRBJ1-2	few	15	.	TGTGCCAGCAGCCCATGGCGTCGGACAGCCTTGGGTGACACCTTC	CASSPWRRTALGDTF
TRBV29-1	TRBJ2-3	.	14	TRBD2	TGCAGCGTTGAAGTGGGGGGGAGCACAGATACGCAGTATTTT	CSVEVGGSTDTQYF
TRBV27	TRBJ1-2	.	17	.	TGTGCCAGCAGTCGACCGCCCCGGGACGGAAGAAACTATGGCTACACCTTC	CASSRPPRDGRNYGYTF
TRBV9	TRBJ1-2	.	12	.	TGTGCCAGTGGGGTAGAATCCTATGGCTACACCTTC	CASGVESYGYTF
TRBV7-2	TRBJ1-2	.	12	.	TGTGCCAGCAGCCCACAGACATTCGGCTACACCTTC	CASSPQTFGYTF
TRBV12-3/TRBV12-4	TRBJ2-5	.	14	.	TGTGCCAGCGGCCTCCACATCGTCCAAGAGACCCAGTACTTC	CASGLHIVQETQYF
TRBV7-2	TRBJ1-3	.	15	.	TGTGCCAGCAGCTTTGTCCCCGGGTCAGGAAACACCATATATTTT	CASSFVPGSGNTIYF
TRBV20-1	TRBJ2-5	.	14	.	TGCAGTGCTGGCCTCCCAGGGACTGAAGAGACCCAGTACTTC	CSAGLPGTEETQYF
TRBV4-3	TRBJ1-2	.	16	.	TGCGCCAGCAGCCGAACCCCTACAGACCCTAACTATGGCTACACCTTC	CASSRTPTDPNYGYTF
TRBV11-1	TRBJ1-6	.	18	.	TGTGCCAGCAGCTACTACCGGGACTCCTTAATTAATAATTCACCCCTCCACTTT	CASSYYRDSLINNSPLHF
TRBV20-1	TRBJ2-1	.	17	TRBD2	TGCAGTGCTACCGGGACTAGCGGGGGAGGCTCCTACAATGAGCAGTTCTTC	CSATGTSGGGSYNEQFF
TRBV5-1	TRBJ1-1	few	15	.	TGCGCCAGCAGCTTGGAAGGTGGAGTGAACACTGAAGCTTTCTTT	CASSLEGGVNTEAFF